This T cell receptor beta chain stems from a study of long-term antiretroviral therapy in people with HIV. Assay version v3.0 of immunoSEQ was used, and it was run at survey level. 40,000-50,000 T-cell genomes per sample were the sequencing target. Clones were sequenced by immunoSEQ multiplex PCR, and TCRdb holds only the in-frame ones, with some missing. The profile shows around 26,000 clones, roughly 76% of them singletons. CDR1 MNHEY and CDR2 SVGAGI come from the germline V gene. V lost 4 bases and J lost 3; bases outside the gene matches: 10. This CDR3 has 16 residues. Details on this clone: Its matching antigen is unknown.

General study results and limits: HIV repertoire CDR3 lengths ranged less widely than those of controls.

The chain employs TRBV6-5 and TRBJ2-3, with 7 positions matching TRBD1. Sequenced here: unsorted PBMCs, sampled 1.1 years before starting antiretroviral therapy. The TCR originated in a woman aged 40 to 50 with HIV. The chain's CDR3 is CASSSPGQRLTDTQYF. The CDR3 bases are TGTGCCAGCAGTTCCCCGGGACAGAGGTTAACAGATACGCAGTATTTT.